This TCR beta chain was sequenced in a study of TIL therapy for anti-PD-1-resistant metastatic lung cancer. Study background: Median tumor PD-L1 proportion score was approximately 5.7%. Several tumors were EGFR-mutant and two were ALK-rearranged. Median tumor mutation burden was 1.5 mutations per megabase. Study-level points and caveats: Patients were highly selected, enriched for treatment-naive, never-smoker and oncogene-addicted cases.

Germline-derived CDR1 and CDR2 are SGHNT and YYREEE (reference sequence). This CDR3 spans 13 amino acids. The ends lost 3 bases at V and 6 bases at J; junction bases unmatched: 4. The libraries were made with immunoSEQ v3. The table came from immunoSEQ multiplex PCR; TCRdb's copy has only in-frame clones and leaves some out. Of 36,000 or so clones detected, 73% appear once; the ten largest clones hold 4.5% to 7%. For this clone: Its antigen is unidentified.

Time point indicated: pre-treatment sample, taken before nivolumab and TIL therapy. The source material was blood, sampled at baseline. The chain carries TRBV5-4 and TRBJ2-7; 9 nucleotides align to TRBD1. This receptor was identified in a person aged 25-79 years with non-small cell lung cancer. CDR3 sequence: CASSSGQGGEQYF. As DNA, the CDR3 is TGTGCCAGCAGCTCGGGACAGGGAGGCGAGCAGTACTTC.